This T cell receptor beta chain was profiled in a study of T cells expressing NK-cell markers. The V gene's germline CDR1 is LGHDT and CDR2 YNNKEL (reference sequence). CDR3 length equals 14 residues. TCRdb re-called the 5' RACE reads, yielding one record per CDR3 amino acid sequence without DNA. The specimen's table records about 32,000 distinct CDR3 sequences. The sequencing input was blood T cells: a sorted CD56 or NKG2C T cell subset, CD4+ or CD8+ T cells, or bulk PBMC T cells (not recorded which). This chain uses TRBV3-1 with TRBJ2-7; lacking DNA, the TRBD1 call made by TCRdb goes unchecked. This receptor was obtained from a woman between 18 and 69 years old in good health. The CDR3 protein is CASSPGQGTYEQYF.